This TCR beta chain was identified in a study of blood T cell repertoires in COVID-19. Germline CDR1 reads LGHNA; CDR2 reads YNFKEQ. This CDR3 is built from 16 residues. Trimming removed 4 bases from V and 7 bases from J; junction bases left unmatched: 7. The table came from immunoSEQ multiplex PCR; TCRdb's copy has only in-frame clones and leaves some out. The table includes about 200,000 clones, 80% detected once. The rearrangement links TRBV4-2 to TRBJ1-6, with 10 bases fitting TRBD1. The sequenced material came from peripheral blood. This clonotype originated in a man aged 55 to 70 with acute or convalescent COVID-19. CDR3 sequence: CASSLKEDRGNSPLHF. Written as DNA, the CDR3 is TGTGCCAGCAGCCTCAAGGAGGACAGGGGGAATTCACCCCTCCACTTT.